This TCR beta chain was recovered during a study of blood T cells in healthy people across ages. Broader study findings: Because sorting was not performed, PBMCs prevented conclusive naive versus antigen-experienced comparison. Correlation between TCR beta diversity and naive T cell percentage was strong.

V lost 6 bases, J lost 6 bases, and 4 bases stayed unmatched. Germline CDR1 is SQVTM and CDR2 is ANQGSEA. The length of the CDR3 is 12 residues. This clonotype appeared a few times. The antigen is not known. Primers used in a second PCR of roughly 6 to 11 cycles were a sample-barcoded 5' primer and a J-beta primer mix. The template-switch adaptor was a 5' adaptor with 12 random nucleotides. It tagged each cDNA molecule. TCRdb processed the 5' RACE reads anew with MiXCR; each CDR3 protein has one entry. The sample shows 790,000 or so distinct CDR3 sequences, 35% to 50% of them seen only once. The chain carries TRBV29-1 and TRBJ2-5; 10 bases fit TRBD1. The source of this sequence is an elderly man in good health. The sample taken for sequencing was blood. This CDR3 is CSVGDRGQTQYF. The CDR3, as DNA: TGCAGCGTCGGGGACAGGGGACAGACCCAGTACTTC.